This T cell receptor (beta chain) was identified during a study of blood T cell repertoires in COVID-19. The protocol was immunoSEQ multiplex PCR, while the TCRdb copy is restricted to in-frame clones and leaves out a portion. The sample lists 200,000 to 250,000 clones; 85% to 90% were seen once. The germline V gene encodes CDR1 MGHDK and CDR2 SYGVNS. CDR3 length: 15 amino acids. With 2 bases clipped from V and 6 bases from J, the junction kept 5 bases outside the gene matches. The V call is TRBV25-1, the J call TRBJ2-1; the match to TRBD1 covers 9 bases. What was sequenced was peripheral blood. This clonotype originated in a woman aged 45-60 years with COVID-19, enrolled during active disease. In DNA form, the CDR3 reads TGTGCCAGCAGTGAAGGGGGACAGGGCTTCAATGAGCAGTTCTTC. Protein sequence: CASSEGGQGFNEQFF.